This is a list of T cell receptor beta chains from one sample in a study of shared clonotypes between healthy human individuals. The method was immunoSEQ multiplex PCR; TCRdb's version includes in-frame clones alone and lacks a portion of them. The repertoire holds about 2 million clones, with approximately 94% as singletons. The sample consisted of naive CD8+ T cells sorted from blood. The source of these receptors is a man younger than 30 in good health. CDR3s include the opening cysteine and the closing phenylalanine or tryptophan. Each record gives: V gene, J gene, clone size, CDR3 protein. Clone size appears in some rows only: once, few, many, or a class for an expanded clone.

>TRBV10-1|TRBJ2-3|NA
CASSESTGGETDTQYF
>TRBV6-6|TRBJ1-1|NA
CASSPDWEALYTEAFF
>TRBV7-8|TRBJ2-2|NA
CASTTIAGGTPLGTGELFF
>TRBV20-1|TRBJ2-1|once
CSARGGDEQFF
>TRBV7-9|TRBJ1-2|NA
CASSFGTDGYTF
>TRBV25-1|TRBJ2-5|NA
CASSFTGAAETQYF
>TRBV7-6|TRBJ2-5|NA
CASSRGLAGGRETQYF
>TRBV15|TRBJ1-5|NA
CATSRDRGSNQPQHF
>TRBV9|TRBJ2-5|NA
CASSVDLEETQYF
>TRBV28|TRBJ2-7|NA
CASSSPAQGRGYEQYF
>TRBV5-8|TRBJ2-1|NA
CASSSETSGTFREEQFF
>TRBV21-1|TRBJ1-2|NA
CASISDRNYGYTF
>TRBV19|TRBJ1-1|NA
CASSPRRGANTEAFF
>TRBV6-5|TRBJ1-1|NA
CATTQSMNTEAFF
>TRBV7-9|TRBJ1-1|NA
CASSRYRDTEAFF
>TRBV12-5|TRBJ1-5|NA
CASGLGQPQHF
>TRBV6-5|TRBJ2-2|NA
CASSLLTGLTGELFF
>TRBV30|TRBJ2-7|NA
CAWSDGSAVTGEPYEQYF
>TRBV6-5|TRBJ2-2|few
CASRYNTGELFF
>TRBV27|TRBJ2-7|NA
CASSLNRDGPYEQYF